The 8 T cell receptor beta chains in this list originate from one sample, sequenced in a study of T cell repertoires in cytomegalovirus infection. One entry per CDR3 protein, called by TCRdb with MiXCR from the reads. The repertoire includes 150,000 to 200,000 distinct CDR3 sequences, roughly 15% of them detected once, and about 23% sits in the top ten. What was sequenced was CD8+ T cells from PBMCs. All receptors come from a human donor in good health (CMV status not recorded). Some clones in this sample may be carry-over from other donors' samples.

This clonotype turned up a few times. CDR3 nucleotide sequence: TGTGCCAGCAGCCCGGGGACGACAGGGAGGGTTAATGAAAAACTGTTTTTT. Protein sequence: CASSPGTTGRVNEKLFF. The chain combines TRBV7-9 with TRBJ1-4; 7 nucleotides agree with TRBD1. This CDR3 contains 17 residues. Germline trimming cut 5 bases from V and 4 bases from J; bases unmatched to any gene: 13. Germline CDR1 SEHNR, CDR2 FQNEAQ (reference sequence).

This clonotype was seen once. The genes are TRBV28 and TRBJ2-7; maybe TRBD1 (5 bases). The germline gives CDR1 MDHEN, CDR2 SYDVKM. The CDR3 has 15 residues. The V gene lost 2 bases and the J gene lost 5 bases, with 16 bases spanning the gap. DNA for the CDR3: TGTGCCAGCAGTTTAATGGACACGGTACGACACGAGCAGTACTTC. Translation: CASSLMDTVRHEQYF.

J is TRBJ1-2 and V is TRBV29-1; a weak D match, TRBD1 (5 bases). The CDR3 covers 11 residues. Trimming removed 4 bases at V and 8 bases at J, with 11 bases between. In germline, CDR1 is SQVTM, CDR2 ANQGSEA. CDR3: CSVVGAHGYTF. The CDR3 nucleotides are TGCAGCGTTGTAGGGGCGCACGGCTACACCTTC. The variable domain in full, with the rest retrieved from reference TRBV29-1 and TRBJ1-2, is SAVISQKPSRDICQRGTSLTIQCQVDSQVTMMFWYRQQPGQSLTLIATANQGSEATYESGFVIDKFPISRPNLTFSTLTVSNMSPEDSSIYLCSVVGAHGYTFGSGTRLTVV.

Comment on this clonotype: The germline gene is not matched at one end of the junction; a read error may be the cause. The chain recombines TRBV6-5 with TRBJ2-1, with 10 positions matching TRBD2. The CDR3 runs 16 residues. The germline V gene encodes CDR1 MNHEY and CDR2 SVGAGI. The CDR3 DNA follows: TGTGCCAGCAGTCACTCTAGCGGGGGTTTCTTCAATGAGCAGTTCTTC. As protein: CASSHSSGGFFNEQFF.

This clonotype was seen a few times. The chain employs TRBV6-2 or TRBV6-3 and TRBJ2-7, with TRBD2 as a possible D gene (6 bases). CDR1 is MNHEY and CDR2 is SVGEGT in the germline V gene. Trimming removed 2 bases at V and 0 bases at J, with 17 bases between. The CDR3 has 17 amino acids. The CDR3 DNA sequence: TGTGCCAGCAGTTACCCCTTTTTGGGGGGACCCTCCTACGAGCAGTACTTC. It yields the protein CASSYPFLGGPSYEQYF.

In its sample, this clonotype was seen a few times. The chain joins TRBV20-1 to TRBJ1-1, with 8 bases lining up with TRBD1. The J segment lost 1 base and the V segment lost 2 bases, leaving 3 bases of the junction unmatched. Per the germline V gene, CDR1 is DFQATT and CDR2 is SNEGSKA (reference sequence). CDR3 length: 14 amino acids. The DNA of the CDR3 is TGCAGTGCTAGATCGGACAGGGAGAACACTGAAGCTTTCTTT. This gives the protein CSARSDRENTEAFF.

The chain combines TRBV12-5 with TRBJ2-7; perhaps TRBD2 as D (6 bases). V dropped 2 bases and J dropped 0 bases, with 11 bases sitting between them. This CDR3 region has 15 residues. Germline V lookup: CDR1 LGHNT, CDR2 FRNRAP. The CDR3 region has the DNA TGTGCTAGTGGTTTGCGGGACGGGAGCTCCTACGAGCAGTACTTC. Translating it yields CASGLRDGSSYEQYF. Filled out from reference TRBV12-5 and TRBJ2-7, the complete variable domain reads DARVTQTPRHKVTEMGQEVTMRCQPILGHNTVFWYRQTMMQGLELLAYFRNRAPLDDSGMPKDRFSAEMPDATLATLKIQPSEPRDSAVYFCASGLRDGSSYEQYFGPGTRLTVT.

The rearrangement uses TRBV29-1 and TRBJ2-3; tentatively, D is TRBD1 (5 bases). V was cut by 6 bases and J by 0 bases, with 7 bases left in between. This CDR3 has 12 residues. The germline CDR1 and CDR2 sequences are SQVTM and ANQGSEA. The CDR3 bases are TGCAGCGTCAGACAGAGCACAGATACGCAGTATTTT. Protein product: CSVRQSTDTQYF.